The clone carrying this TCR beta chain occurred many times. No antigen is known for it. Participants, patients aged 18 to 65, had newly diagnosed hyperthyroidism with a duration under 2 months. The entry originates in a study of T cells in Graves' hyperthyroidism and ophthalmopathy. The study, taken as a whole, reports: Onset of ophthalmopathy came a median about 6.5 months after the model predicted it. Blood also held most thyroid clonotypes expanded beyond 0.001.

What was amplified from RNA transcripts were TCR beta CDR3 regions. First-round RT-PCR of the TCR CDR3 relied on the HTBI primer set. Via MiXCR, TCRdb re-called the multiplex PCR reads, giving one row per CDR3 protein. The data contain 550,000 to 650,000 distinct CDR3 sequences, approximately 15% of them singletons. Between the trimmed V and J ends, which lost 6 bases and 1 base, there was a span of 12 bases. The length of the CDR3 is 14 residues. This chain links TRBV12-3 or TRBV12-4 with TRBJ1-1; the D gene is possibly TRBD1 (6 bases). Material for sequencing was blood. This clonotype originated in a woman in her twenties or thirties with Graves' hyperthyroidism that later progressed to Graves' ophthalmopathy. Written as DNA, the CDR3 is TGTGCCAGCAGGCCGACAGGACAGAACACTGAAGCTTTCTTT. Translated: CASRPTGQNTEAFF.